This TCR beta chain originates from a study of blood T cell repertoires in COVID-19. Study details: Material from acute and convalescent COVID-19 was sourced from the United States, Italy and Spain.

Participants spanned ages roughly 18 to 95 years and resided in 20 to 30 US areas. Participants had their cohort set by participant-reported clinical history. Germline assignment: CDR1 SGHRS and CDR2 YFSETQ. V lost 6 bases and J lost 5, with 14 bases in between. The CDR3 has 13 amino acids. Per the original data handling: Estimated nucleated cell counts came from reference gene primer amplification. Method: immunoSEQ multiplex PCR; TCRdb's copy keeps in-frame clones and lacks some. V, J and clone size reflect that table, while D and trimming were determined from the DNA. The sample yields around 310,000 clones, under 90% seen once.

The sequenced sample consisted of PBMCs or T cells enriched from blood (not recorded which). The clonotype originates from a woman younger than 45 who had recovered from COVID-19. The chain uses TRBV5-1 and TRBJ2-5, with D maybe TRBD2 (5 bases). The CDR3 DNA sequence: TGCGCCAGCAAGGAGGTTGGACGGGAGACCCAGTACTTC. Its translation is CASKEVGRETQYF.